This TCR beta chain was sequenced for a study of graft-versus-host responses after intestinal transplantation. Study-level information: All recipients were given anti-thymocyte globulin induction, and tacrolimus and steroids were then administered for three to four years.

This CDR3 has 15 amino acids. Deletions cut 3 bases from V and 2 bases from J, with 13 bases between. CDR1 SGDLS and CDR2 YYNGEE come from the germline V gene. Findings of the study overall: Graft-donor T cell macrochimerism coincided with high graft-versus-host to host-versus-graft clonal ratios in allografts. GvH clones were identified in recipient marrow, with some first appearing in ileum or blood.

Profiled with immunoSEQ multiplex PCR; TCRdb holds only in-frame clones, not every one. The sample records more than 85,000 clones, roughly 92% being singletons. As regards this clone: The antigen remains undetermined.

The sample was unstimulated CD8+ T cells sorted from spleen or lymph node cells, taken before transplant. J is TRBJ2-3 and V is TRBV9; D gene uncertain. This clonotype was sampled from a human donor who was the organ donor for an intestinal transplant. CDR3 residues: CASSGTTAVTDTQYF. Written as DNA, the CDR3 is TGTGCCAGCAGCGGAACTACGGCGGTCACAGATACGCAGTATTTT.